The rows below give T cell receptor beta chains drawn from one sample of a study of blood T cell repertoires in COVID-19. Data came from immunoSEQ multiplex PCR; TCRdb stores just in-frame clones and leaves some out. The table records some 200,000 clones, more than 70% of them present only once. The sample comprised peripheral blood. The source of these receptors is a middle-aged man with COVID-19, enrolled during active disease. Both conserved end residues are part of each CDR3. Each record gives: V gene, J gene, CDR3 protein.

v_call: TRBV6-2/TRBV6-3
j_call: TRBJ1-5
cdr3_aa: CASSSDRGQPQHF

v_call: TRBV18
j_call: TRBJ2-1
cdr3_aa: CASSHGGGGTDNEQFF

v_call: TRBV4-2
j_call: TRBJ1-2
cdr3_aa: CASSQNRDRVDGYTF

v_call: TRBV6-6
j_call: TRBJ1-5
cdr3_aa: CASSSGQGDAQPQHF

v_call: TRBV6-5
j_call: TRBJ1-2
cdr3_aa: CASSYSSASLYYGYTF

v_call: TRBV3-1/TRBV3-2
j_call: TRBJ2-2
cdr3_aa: CASSQFPSGGVNTGELFF

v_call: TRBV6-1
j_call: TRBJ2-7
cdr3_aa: CASSEELRDIAYEQYF

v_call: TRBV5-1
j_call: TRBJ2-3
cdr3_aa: CASSLAGVWTDTQYF

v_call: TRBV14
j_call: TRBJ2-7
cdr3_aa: CASSHGGYEQYF

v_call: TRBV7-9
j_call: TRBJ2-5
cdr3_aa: CASSDWRLAGTTQETQYF

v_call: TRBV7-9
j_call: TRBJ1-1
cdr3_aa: CASRKTRTAMMNTEAFF

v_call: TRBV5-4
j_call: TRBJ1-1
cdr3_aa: CASSGQTGDRTEAFF

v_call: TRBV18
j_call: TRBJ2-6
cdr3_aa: CASSPFGQGYSGANVLTF

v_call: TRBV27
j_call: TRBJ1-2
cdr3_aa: CASSFGQGYGYTF

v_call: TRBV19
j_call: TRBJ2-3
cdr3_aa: CASREQGARTDTQYF

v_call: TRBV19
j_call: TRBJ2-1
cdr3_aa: CASSSASGAFYNEQFF

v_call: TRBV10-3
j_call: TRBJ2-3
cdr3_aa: CAIRVAADTQYF

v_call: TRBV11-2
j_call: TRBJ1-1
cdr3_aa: CASSRPNGTVTSMNTEAFF

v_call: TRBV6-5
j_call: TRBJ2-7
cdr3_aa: CASSRTGTYEQYF

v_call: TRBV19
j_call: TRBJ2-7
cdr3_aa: CASSIGAGQGAYEQYF

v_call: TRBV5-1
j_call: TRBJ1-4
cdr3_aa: CASSSTGTDNEKLFF

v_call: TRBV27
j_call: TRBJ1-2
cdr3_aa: CASSLRGRNSYTF

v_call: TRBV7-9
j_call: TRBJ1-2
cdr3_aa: CASSLASGTGFYGYTF